What follows is one T cell receptor (beta chain) and its context. This sample stems from a study of monozygotic twins with cystic fibrosis. Whole-study context: Libraries were built from around 3 micrograms of fragmented DNA using roughly 14 PCR cycles.

The CDR3 length is 15 residues. Germline trimming cut 7 bases from V and 3 bases from J; bases unmatched to any gene: 7. Germline V gene sequence: CDR1 WSHSY, CDR2 SAAADI. The data were produced by immunoSEQ multiplex PCR, yet TCRdb's version contains in-frame clones alone and is incomplete. The sample lists 25,000 to 35,000 clones, around 81% occurring once. V gene TRBV10-2 combines with J gene TRBJ2-5, with 11 nucleotides matching TRBD2. Sequencing used blood. The sequence derives from a girl aged 2-9 years with cystic fibrosis. Here the CDR3 DNA reads TGCGCCAGCACCCGATCGACTAGCGGGAAAGAGACCCAGTACTTC. Protein sequence: CASTRSTSGKETQYF.